These T cell receptor beta chains were read from a single sample in a study of human T cells and chemical hapten exposure. TCRdb ran MiXCR on the RACE reads and lists one entry per CDR3 protein. The data hold just over 95,000 distinct CDR3 sequences, with less than 35% observed a single time. The starting material was whole blood, obtained in connection with sensitization to the hapten diphenylcyclopropenone (DPC). These receptors were collected from a man aged 35-49 years with alopecia areata. Some clones in this sample may be carry-over from other donors' samples. Each CDR3 is given with its conserved first and last residue. Each record gives: V gene, J gene, D gene, clone size, CDR3 protein, CDR3 DNA. The D gene is left open where the match is weak. A clone size is listed for some rows: how often the clone was seen (once, few, many), or a class if it is expanded.

V: TRBV28; J: TRBJ1-6; D: -; size: -; CDR3: CASSLAGSPLHF; DNA: TGTGCCAGCAGTCTAGCGGGGTCACCCCTCCACTTT
V: TRBV15; J: TRBJ2-7; D: TRBD1; size: few; CDR3: CATSRDRPDRGIYEQYF; DNA: TGTGCCACCAGCAGAGATCGCCCGGACAGGGGTATCTACGAGCAGTACTTC
V: TRBV28; J: TRBJ1-1; D: -; size: many; CDR3: CASSLSVVQGPGVPNTEAFF; DNA: TGTGCCAGCAGTTTATCTGTCGTACAGGGACCTGGTGTACCGAACACTGAAGCTTTCTTT
V: TRBV6-2/TRBV6-3; J: TRBJ2-5; D: TRBD2; size: few; CDR3: CASSYSQLATQETQYF; DNA: TGTGCCAGCAGTTACTCACAACTAGCGACCCAAGAGACCCAGTACTTC
V: TRBV7-9; J: TRBJ1-6; D: -; size: -; CDR3: CASSLSQGNSPLHF; DNA: TGTGCCAGCAGCCTTTCGCAGGGCAATTCACCCCTCCACTTT
V: TRBV20-1; J: TRBJ2-3; D: TRBD2; size: few; CDR3: CSAAATSGIGTDTQYF; DNA: TGCAGTGCTGCGGCTACTAGCGGGATAGGGACAGATACGCAGTATTTT
V: TRBV12-3/TRBV12-4; J: TRBJ1-4; D: -; size: -; CDR3: CASSFRTGISNEELFF; DNA: TGTGCCAGCAGTTTTAGGACGGGGATATCTAATGAAGAACTGTTTTTT
V: TRBV5-1; J: TRBJ2-7; D: TRBD1; size: few; CDR3: CASSQVQGALGEQYF; DNA: TGCGCCAGCAGCCAAGTACAGGGGGCATTGGGCGAGCAGTACTTC
V: TRBV6-6; J: TRBJ2-3; D: TRBD2; size: many; CDR3: CASRGLAGATDTQYF; DNA: TGTGCCAGCAGAGGACTAGCGGGAGCCACAGATACGCAGTATTTT
V: TRBV11-1; J: TRBJ1-1; D: -; size: -; CDR3: CASSLEGRRNTEAFF; DNA: TGTGCCAGCAGCTTAGAGGGACGGAGGAACACTGAAGCTTTCTTT
V: TRBV20-1; J: TRBJ1-3; D: -; size: -; CDR3: CSATTSNTIYF; DNA: TGCAGTGCTACAACAAGTAACACCATATATTTT
V: TRBV3-1; J: TRBJ1-5; D: -; size: few; CDR3: CASSQAGIQPQHF; DNA: TGTGCCAGCAGCCAAGCTGGGATTCAGCCCCAGCATTTT
V: TRBV4-1; J: TRBJ1-4; D: -; size: -; CDR3: CASSQYHGATNEKLFF; DNA: TGCGCCAGCAGCCAATACCACGGAGCAACTAATGAAAAACTGTTTTTT
V: TRBV6-5; J: TRBJ2-1; D: -; size: -; CDR3: CASSYMTLGAVDEQFF; DNA: TGTGCCAGCAGTTACATGACCCTGGGAGCGGTGGATGAGCAGTTCTTC
V: TRBV28; J: TRBJ2-7; D: -; size: -; CDR3: CASSLNRKRPFEQYF; DNA: TGTGCCAGCAGCCTAAACAGAAAACGGCCATTCGAGCAGTACTTC
V: TRBV2; J: TRBJ2-5; D: TRBD2; size: -; CDR3: CASMGLAGGYRLETQYF; DNA: TGTGCCAGCATGGGACTAGCGGGAGGGTACCGATTGGAGACCCAGTACTTC